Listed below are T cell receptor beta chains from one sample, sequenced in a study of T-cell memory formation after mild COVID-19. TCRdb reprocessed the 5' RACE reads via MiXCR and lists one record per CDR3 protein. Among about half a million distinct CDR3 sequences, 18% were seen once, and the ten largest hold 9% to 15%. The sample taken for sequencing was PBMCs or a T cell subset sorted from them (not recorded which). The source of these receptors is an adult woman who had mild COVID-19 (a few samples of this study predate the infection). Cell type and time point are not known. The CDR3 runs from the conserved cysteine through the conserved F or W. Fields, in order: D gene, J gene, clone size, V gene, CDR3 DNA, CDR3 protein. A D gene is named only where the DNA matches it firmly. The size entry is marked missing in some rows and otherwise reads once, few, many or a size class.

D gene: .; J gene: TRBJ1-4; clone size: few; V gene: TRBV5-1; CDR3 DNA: TGCGCCAGCAGCGTGTCGGGGGGATTCGGCGAAAAACTGTTTTTT; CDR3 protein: CASSVSGGFGEKLFF
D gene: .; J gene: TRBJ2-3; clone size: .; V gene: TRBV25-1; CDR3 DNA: TGTGCCAGCAGTGAGGGCGCCCCCCTGCCAGATACGCAGTATTTT; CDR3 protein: CASSEGAPLPDTQYF
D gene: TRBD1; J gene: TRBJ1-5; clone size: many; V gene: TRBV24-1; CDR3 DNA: TGTGCCACCAGTGACTCACGCGGGACAGGAGGCTATCAGCCCCAGCATTTT; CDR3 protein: CATSDSRGTGGYQPQHF
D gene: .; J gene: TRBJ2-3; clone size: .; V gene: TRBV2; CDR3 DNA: TGTGCCAGTCGACTGGGATTTGCAGATACGCAGTATTTT; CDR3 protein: CASRLGFADTQYF
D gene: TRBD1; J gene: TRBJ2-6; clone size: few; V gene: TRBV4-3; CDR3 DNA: TGCGCCAGCAGCCAGAACAGGGGGCCCGGGGCCAACGTCCTGACTTTC; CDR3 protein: CASSQNRGPGANVLTF
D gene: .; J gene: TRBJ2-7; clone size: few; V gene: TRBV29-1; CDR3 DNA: TGCAGCGTTGCCGGGACGGACATCAGCTCCTACGAGCAGTACTTC; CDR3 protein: CSVAGTDISSYEQYF
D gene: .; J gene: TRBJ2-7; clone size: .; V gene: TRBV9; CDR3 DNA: TGTGCCAGCAGCGTAGATTCCCGGGCAGGGGTCTACGAGCAGTACTTC; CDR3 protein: CASSVDSRAGVYEQYF
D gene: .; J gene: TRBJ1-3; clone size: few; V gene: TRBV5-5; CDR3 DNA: TGTGCCAGCATTTACGAGATCTCAGGGAGTATATCCGGAAACACCATATATTTT; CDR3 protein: CASIYEISGSISGNTIYF
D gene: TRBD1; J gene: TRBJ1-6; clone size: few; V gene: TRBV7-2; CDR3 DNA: TGTGCCAGCACCTCCGGGACAGCCAATTCACCCCTCCACTTT; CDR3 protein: CASTSGTANSPLHF
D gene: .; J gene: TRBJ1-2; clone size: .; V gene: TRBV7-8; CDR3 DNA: TGTGCCAGCAGCGACCGGGTTGGGGAGGGCTATGGCTACACCTTC; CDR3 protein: CASSDRVGEGYGYTF
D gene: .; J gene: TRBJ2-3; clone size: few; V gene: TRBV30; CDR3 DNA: TGTGCCTCACGCCAAATCGTTCCTGATACGCAGTATTTT; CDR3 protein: CASRQIVPDTQYF
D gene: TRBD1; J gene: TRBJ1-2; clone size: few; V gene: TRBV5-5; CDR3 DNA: TGTGCCAGCAGCTTGGACTCTGGGACAGCTACCCAACTGCGGCAAGGCTACACCTTC; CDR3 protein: CASSLDSGTATQLRQGYTF
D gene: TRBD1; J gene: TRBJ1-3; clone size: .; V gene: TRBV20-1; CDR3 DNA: TGCAGTGCTATCCGGGACAGGGGTAACACCATATATTTT; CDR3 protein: CSAIRDRGNTIYF
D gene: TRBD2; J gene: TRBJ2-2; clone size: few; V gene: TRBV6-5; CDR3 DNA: TGTGCCAGCAGTACTAGACCGGGACTAGAGGTCGGGGAGCTGTTTTTT; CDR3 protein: CASSTRPGLEVGELFF
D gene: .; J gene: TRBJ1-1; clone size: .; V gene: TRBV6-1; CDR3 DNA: TGTGCCAGCAGGCGTACGTCACAGAACACTGAAGCTTTCTTT; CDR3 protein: CASRRTSQNTEAFF
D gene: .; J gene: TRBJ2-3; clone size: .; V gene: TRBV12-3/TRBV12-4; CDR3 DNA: TGTGCCAGCAGTTTTGCACTGGGTCCTAGCACAGATACGCAGTATTTT; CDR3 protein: CASSFALGPSTDTQYF
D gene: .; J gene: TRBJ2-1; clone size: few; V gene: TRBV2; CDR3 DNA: TGTGCCAGTCCCGTGAGGAAGGGGGAGTACAATGAGCAGTTCTTC; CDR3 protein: CASPVRKGEYNEQFF
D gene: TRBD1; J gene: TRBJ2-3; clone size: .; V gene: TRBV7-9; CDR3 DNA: TGTGCCAGCAGCCCACATACCGGGACAGGGTTCACAGATACGCAGTATTTT; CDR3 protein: CASSPHTGTGFTDTQYF
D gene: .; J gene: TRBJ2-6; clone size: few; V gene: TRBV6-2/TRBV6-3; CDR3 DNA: TGTGCCAGCAGCCCCTGGAGCTCTGGGGCCAACGTCCTGACTTTC; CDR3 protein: CASSPWSSGANVLTF
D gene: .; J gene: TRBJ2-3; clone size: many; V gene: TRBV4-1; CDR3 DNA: TGCGCCAGCAGCCCCCATAGGGGGGCGGAGAGCACAGATACGCAGTATTTT; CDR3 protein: CASSPHRGAESTDTQYF
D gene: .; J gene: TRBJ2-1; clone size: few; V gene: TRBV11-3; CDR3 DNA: TGTGCCAGCAGCTTAGGCGTTGAGCGGCCGTACAATGAGCAGTTCTTC; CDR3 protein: CASSLGVERPYNEQFF
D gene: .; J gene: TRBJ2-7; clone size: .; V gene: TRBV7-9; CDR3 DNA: TGTGCCAGCAGCTCGAGACAGTCCTACGAGCAGTACTTC; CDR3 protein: CASSSRQSYEQYF
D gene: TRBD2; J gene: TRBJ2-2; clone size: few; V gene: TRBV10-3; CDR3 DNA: TGTGCCATCAGCGGCCCCGGGGGGAGGAACACCGGGGAGCTGTTTTTT; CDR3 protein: CAISGPGGRNTGELFF
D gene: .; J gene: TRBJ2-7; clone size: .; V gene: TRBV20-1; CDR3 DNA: TGCAGTGCCCAAGACAGGCTCTCCTACGAGCAGTACTTC; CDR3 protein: CSAQDRLSYEQYF
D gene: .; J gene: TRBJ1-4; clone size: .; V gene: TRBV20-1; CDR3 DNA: TGCAGTGCTAGAGCCGGGCCGCAAATAGGGGAAAAACTGTTTTTT; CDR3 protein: CSARAGPQIGEKLFF
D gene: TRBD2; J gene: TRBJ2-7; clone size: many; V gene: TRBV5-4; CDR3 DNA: TGTGCCAGCAGCGCAGGGACTAGCCTCAGCTCCTACGAGCAGTACTTC; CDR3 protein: CASSAGTSLSSYEQYF
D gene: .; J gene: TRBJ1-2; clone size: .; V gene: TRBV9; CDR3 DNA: TGTGCCAGCAGCGTAGCTATAGGGCCCTATGGCTACACCTTC; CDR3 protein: CASSVAIGPYGYTF
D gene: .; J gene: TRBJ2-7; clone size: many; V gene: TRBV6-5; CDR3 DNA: TGTGCCAGCAGTTCCCCCTACGAGCAGTACTTC; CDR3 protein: CASSSPYEQYF
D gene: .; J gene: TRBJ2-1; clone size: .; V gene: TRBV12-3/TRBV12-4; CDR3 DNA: TGTGCCAGCAGTTACCCCACAGACTACAATGAGCAGTTCTTC; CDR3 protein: CASSYPTDYNEQFF
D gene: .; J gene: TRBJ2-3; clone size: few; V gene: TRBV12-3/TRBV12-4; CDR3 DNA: TGTGCCAGCACCCCTCGCAATAGGCCAGATACGCAGTATTTT; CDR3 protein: CASTPRNRPDTQYF
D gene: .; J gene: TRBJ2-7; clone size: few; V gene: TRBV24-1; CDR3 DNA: TGTGCCACCAGCGACAGGTCCCACGAGCAGTACTTC; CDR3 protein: CATSDRSHEQYF
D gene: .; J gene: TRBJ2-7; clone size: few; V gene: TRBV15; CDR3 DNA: TGTGCCACCAGCAAGACAGGTTTTTACGAGCAGTACTTC; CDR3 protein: CATSKTGFYEQYF
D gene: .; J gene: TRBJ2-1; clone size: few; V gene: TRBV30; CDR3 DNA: TGTGCCTGGAGTGTGGACAGCTACAATGAGCAGTTCTTC; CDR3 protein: CAWSVDSYNEQFF
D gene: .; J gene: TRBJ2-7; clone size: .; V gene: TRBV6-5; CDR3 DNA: TGTGCCAGCAGTTACGAGGGGATACGGTACGAGCAGTACTTC; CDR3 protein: CASSYEGIRYEQYF
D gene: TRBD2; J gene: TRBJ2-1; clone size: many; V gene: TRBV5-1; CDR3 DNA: TGCGCCAGCAGCGTGACGGGGGGGAGCGCCTACAATGAGCAGTTCTTC; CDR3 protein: CASSVTGGSAYNEQFF
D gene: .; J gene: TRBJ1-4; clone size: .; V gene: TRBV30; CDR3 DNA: TGTGCCTGGAGCGGCCCCTATACAACTAATGAAAAACTGTTTTTT; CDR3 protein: CAWSGPYTTNEKLFF
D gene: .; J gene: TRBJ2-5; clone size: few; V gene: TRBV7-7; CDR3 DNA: TGTGCTAGCAGGGAAGGGGACTGCCAAGAGACCCAGTACTTC; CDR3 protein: CASREGDCQETQYF
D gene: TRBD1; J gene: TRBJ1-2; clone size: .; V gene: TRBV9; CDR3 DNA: TGTGCCAGCAGCGTGACAGGGAATACTAACTATGGCTACACCTTC; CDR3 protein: CASSVTGNTNYGYTF
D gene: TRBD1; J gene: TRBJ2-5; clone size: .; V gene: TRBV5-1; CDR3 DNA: TGCGCCAGCAGCTTGGGACAGGGCTTGCTGGAGACCCAGTACTTC; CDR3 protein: CASSLGQGLLETQYF
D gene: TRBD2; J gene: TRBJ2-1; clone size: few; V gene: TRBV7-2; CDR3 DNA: TGTGCCAGCAGCGCCAGCCGGGGGGGCTGGCTCATGGAGCAGTTCTTC; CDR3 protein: CASSASRGGWLMEQFF
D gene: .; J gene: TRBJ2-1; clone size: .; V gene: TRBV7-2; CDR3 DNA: TGTGCCAGCAGCTTAAACGGCAATGAGCAGTTCTTC; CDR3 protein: CASSLNGNEQFF
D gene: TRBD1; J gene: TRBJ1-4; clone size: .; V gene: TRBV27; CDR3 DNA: TGTGCCAGCAGTACCACAGGGGAGGCGCGGTGGCTTGAAAAACTGTTTTTT; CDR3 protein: CASSTTGEARWLEKLFF
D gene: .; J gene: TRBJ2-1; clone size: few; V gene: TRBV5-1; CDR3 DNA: TGCGCCAGCAGTTGGGATACGAGCTCCTACAATGAGCAGTTCTTC; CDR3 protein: CASSWDTSSYNEQFF
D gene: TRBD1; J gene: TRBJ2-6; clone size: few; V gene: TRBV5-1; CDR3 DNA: TGCGCCAGCAGCTCGGCGTGGGACAGGGGACCCTCTGGGGCCAACGTCCTGACTTTC; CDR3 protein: CASSSAWDRGPSGANVLTF